The 22 T cell receptor beta chains below all came from one sample that was sequenced in a study of blood T cell repertoires in COVID-19. Measured with immunoSEQ multiplex PCR; TCRdb has only the in-frame clones, and not every one. Of 250,000 to 350,000 clones listed, around 89% are singletons. Source material: peripheral blood. These TCRs come from a man in his thirties or forties with acute or convalescent COVID-19.

This chain connects TRBV29-1 to TRBJ2-1; D possibly corresponds to TRBD2 (6 bases). Trimming removed 1 base from V and 6 bases from J, with 10 bases in between. From germline, CDR1 is SQVTM and CDR2 ANQGSEA. CDR3 size: 13 residues. CDR3 sequence reads: CSVEGGRGNEQFF. In DNA form, the CDR3 reads TGCAGCGTTGAAGGAGGGCGGGGCAATGAGCAGTTCTTC.

This rearrangement joins TRBV7-9 to TRBJ2-1; TRBD1 aligns across 7 bases. V was pared by 5 bases and J by 5 bases, with 6 bases of the junction left unmatched. CDR1 is SEHNR and CDR2 is FQNEAQ in the germline V gene (reference sequence). This CDR3 region has 14 residues. CDR3 sequence reads: CASSATGIDNEQFF. The CDR3 DNA is TGTGCCAGCAGCGCGACAGGGATCGACAATGAGCAGTTCTTC. The full variable domain, in which reference TRBV7-9 and TRBJ2-1 provide the parts outside the CDR3, is DTGVSQNPRHKITKRGQNVTFRCDPISEHNRLYWYRQTLGQGPEFLTYFQNEAQLEKSRLLSDRFSAERPKGSFSTLEIQRTEQGDSAMYLCASSATGIDNEQFFGPGTRLTVL.

The chain is built from TRBV9 and TRBJ1-2; perhaps TRBD1 as D (6 bases). V was clipped by 3 bases and J by 8 bases, with 23 bases between them. CDR1 and CDR2 (germline): SGDLS, YYNGEE. CDR3 length equals 16 residues. CDR3 sequence: CASSATIGNRVYGYTF. Written as DNA, the CDR3 is TGTGCCAGCAGCGCAACCATAGGGAACAGGGTTTACGGCTACACCTTC.

The rearrangement joins TRBV2 to TRBJ2-3; 12 bases map to TRBD2. Germline V CDR1 and CDR2: SNHLY, FYNNEI. The CDR3 spans 16 residues. Trimming cost V 7 bases and J 1 base; bases outside gene matches: 6. The CDR3 here is CASTLRTSGGTDTQYF. In DNA, the CDR3 is TGTGCCAGCACTCTCCGGACTAGCGGGGGCACAGATACGCAGTATTTT.

V and J are TRBV28 and TRBJ2-7, with 8 bases lining up with TRBD1. With 5 bases clipped from V and 0 bases from J, the junction kept 3 bases outside the gene matches. The CDR3 is 14 amino acids. CDR1 and CDR2 (germline): MDHEN, SYDVKM. CDR3 region: CASSRQGTSYEQYF. CDR3 bases: TGTGCCAGCAGTAGACAGGGGACCTCCTACGAGCAGTACTTC.

The chain employs TRBV5-6 and TRBJ2-1, with TRBD2 matching over 9 bases. J was trimmed by 4 bases and V by 4 bases; bases with no gene match: 6. Germline CDR1 is SGHDT and CDR2 is YYEEEE. The CDR3 is made up of 15 amino acids. This CDR3 reads CASSPTSGSYNEQFF. The CDR3 nucleotides read TGTGCCAGCAGCCCGACTAGCGGCTCATACAATGAGCAGTTCTTC. The whole variable domain, remainder taken from reference TRBV5-6 and TRBJ2-1, is DAGVTQSPTHLIKTRGQQVTLRCSPKSGHDTVSWYQQALGQGPQFIFQYYEEEERQRGNFPDRFSGHQFPNYSSELNVNALLLGDSALYLCASSPTSGSYNEQFFGPGTRLTVL.

V and J are TRBV7-3 and TRBJ1-6; D is possibly TRBD1 (5 bases). The CDR3 has 14 amino acids. V was pared by 0 bases and J by 8 bases, with 8 bases between. Germline V gene lookup returns CDR1 SGHTA and CDR2 FQGTGA. The DNA for the CDR3 is TGTGCCAGCAGCTTAACAGGGGCAGATTCACCCCTCCACTTT. It specifies CASSLTGADSPLHF.

This rearrangement joins TRBV15 to TRBJ2-3; possibly TRBD2 for D (6 bases). There are 13 residues in the CDR3. Germline V gene data show CDR1 as LNHNV and CDR2 as YYDKDF (reference sequence). The ends were cut back, 7 bases at V and 7 bases at J, with 15 bases in the middle. The CDR3 loop is CATKDYPVNTQYF. The CDR3 DNA follows: TGTGCCACCAAGGACTACCCGGTAAATACGCAGTATTTT.

The chain joins TRBV30 to TRBJ1-6, with 12 bases matching TRBD1. The germline V gene encodes CDR1 GTSNPN and CDR2 SVGIG (reference sequence). J was trimmed by 13 bases and V by 2 bases; bases with no gene match: 6. CDR3 length: 14 amino acids. CDR3 coding DNA: TGTGCCTGGAGTAAGGGACAGGGGGCAGGGCCCCTCCACTTT. Translation: CAWSKGQGAGPLHF. Together with reference TRBV30 and TRBJ1-6, the CDR3 gives the full variable domain: SQTIHQWPATLVQPVGSPLSLECTVEGTSNPNLYWYRQAAGRGLQLLFYSVGIGQISSEVPQNLSASRPQDRQFILSSKKLLLSDSGFYLCAWSKGQGAGPLHFGNGTRLTVT.

The J gene is TRBJ2-3, the V gene TRBV19; D might be TRBD2 (6 bases). Germline CDR1 LNHDA, CDR2 SQIVND (reference sequence). This CDR3 spans 16 amino acids. Between the trimmed V and J ends, which lost 8 bases and 0 bases, there was a span of 18 bases. The chain's CDR3 is CASGGMGIGSTDTQYF. CDR3 nucleotides: TGTGCCAGTGGAGGGATGGGGATTGGGAGCACAGATACGCAGTATTTT.

The chain recombines TRBV19 with TRBJ1-2; 8 bases map to TRBD1. This CDR3 contains 15 residues. Trimming took 4 bases from V and 5 from J; bases not matched to a gene: 9. The germline CDR1 and CDR2 sequences are LNHDA and SQIVND (reference sequence). The CDR3 DNA sequence: TGTGCCAGTAGTACCCCGACAGGGGTTTGGTATGGCTACACCTTC. Translating gives CASSTPTGVWYGYTF.

The rearrangement uses TRBV9 and TRBJ1-2; D is ambiguous. Germline V gene sequence: CDR1 SGDLS, CDR2 YYNGEE. The CDR3 sequence is 16 residues long. The V and J ends lost 10 bases and 2 bases respectively, with 24 bases between them. CDR3 in amino acids: CAPHPSLRRKNYGYTF. CDR3 bases: TGTGCCCCCCATCCCAGTCTAAGGAGGAAGAACTATGGCTACACCTTC.

This chain links TRBV24-1 with TRBJ1-1; 9 nucleotides align to TRBD1. Germline lookup yields CDR1 KGHDR and CDR2 SFDVKD. The CDR3 is 14 residues long. Trimming removed 8 bases from V and 1 base from J; junction bases left unmatched: 4. As DNA, the CDR3 is TGTGCCACCATGGGACAGGGTACGAACACTGAAGCTTTCTTT. This sequence encodes CATMGQGTNTEAFF.

This clone was picked up one time. The chain couples TRBV5-4 to TRBJ1-1; D ambiguous. Trimming removed 0 bases from V and 2 bases from J, with 8 bases in between. In germline, CDR1 is SGHNT, CDR2 YYREEE (reference sequence). The CDR3 loop spans 14 amino acids. CDR3 nucleotides: TGTGCCAGCAGCTTGGGGGCGGGAAACACTGAAGCTTTCTTT. It is translated as CASSLGAGNTEAFF. Full variable domain (outside the CDR3, taken from reference TRBV5-4 and TRBJ1-1): ETGVTQSPTHLIKTRGQQVTLRCSSQSGHNTVSWYQQALGQGPQFIFQYYREEENGRGNFPPRFSGLQFPNYSSELNVNALELDDSALYLCASSLGAGNTEAFFGQGTRLTVV.

The rearrangement uses TRBV28 and TRBJ1-6; 7 nucleotides line up with TRBD1. The CDR3 sequence is 14 residues long. The ends lost 4 bases at V and 7 bases at J; junction bases unmatched: 4. The germline V gene encodes CDR1 MDHEN and CDR2 SYDVKM. The DNA for the CDR3 is TGTGCCAGCAGTTCGACAGGGTACAATTCACCCCTCCACTTT. Translating gives CASSSTGYNSPLHF. Using reference TRBV28 and TRBJ1-6 for the parts outside the CDR3, the full variable domain is DVKVTQSSRYLVKRTGEKVFLECVQDMDHENMFWYRQDPGLGLRLIYFSYDVKMKEKGDIPEGYSVSREKKERFSLILESASTNQTSMYLCASSSTGYNSPLHFGNGTRLTVT.

This clone was counted a single time. The chain is built from TRBV6-1 and TRBJ2-7; D unclear. This CDR3 contains 13 residues. V was shortened by 1 base and J by 7 bases, with 11 bases between the two germline ends. Germline V lookup: CDR1 MNHNS, CDR2 SASEGT. CDR3 sequence (DNA): TGTGCCAGCAGTGAAGGGTATTTAGAGGAGCAGTACTTC. Translation gives CASSEGYLEEQYF.

This chain uses TRBV20-1 with TRBJ1-2, with D maybe TRBD1 (5 bases). V was shortened by 3 bases and J by 4 bases, with 18 bases between the two germline ends. Germline assignment: CDR1 DFQATT and CDR2 SNEGSKA (reference sequence). The CDR3 loop spans 15 amino acids. The CDR3 DNA reads as TGCAGTGCTAGTAAGGTCGGCGGGGGGAGCTATGGCTACACCTTC. Amino acids: CSASKVGGGSYGYTF.

The rearrangement joins TRBV28 to TRBJ2-4; D not resolved. With 4 bases removed from V and 0 bases from J, the gap between germline ends came to 10 bases. The CDR3 runs 15 residues. Germline V gene sequence: CDR1 MDHEN, CDR2 SYDVKM. The CDR3 sequence: CASSSYSLAKNIQYF. The CDR3 DNA is TGTGCCAGCAGTTCTTATTCACTAGCCAAAAACATTCAGTACTTC.

V is TRBV3-1 (or the pseudogene TRBV3-2) and J is TRBJ2-7; tentatively, D is TRBD2 (6 bases). The germline V gene encodes CDR1 LGHDT and CDR2 YNNKEL (reference sequence). V was clipped by 2 bases and J by 3 bases, with 17 bases between them. This CDR3 is 16 amino acids long. The CDR3 DNA follows: TGTGCCAGCAGCCAACGATCACTAGCAAGGGACTACGAGCAGTACTTC. Its translation: CASSQRSLARDYEQYF.

This chain links TRBV28 with TRBJ1-5; TRBD1 matches at 7 bases. This CDR3 region has 13 residues. The germline V gene encodes CDR1 MDHEN and CDR2 SYDVKM. V trimming: 6 bases; J trimming: 2 bases; junction bases outside the gene matches: 1. The CDR3 loop reads CASRDRGNQPQHF. Here the CDR3 DNA reads TGTGCCAGCAGAGACAGGGGCAATCAGCCCCAGCATTTT.

This chain connects TRBV13 to TRBJ2-1, with TRBD2 as a possible D gene (6 bases). The germline V gene encodes CDR1 PRHDT and CDR2 FYEKMQ (reference sequence). This CDR3 has 15 residues. V dropped 4 bases and J dropped 5 bases, with 15 bases sitting between them. The chain's CDR3 is CASSYGKERDNEQFF. The DNA for the CDR3 is TGTGCCAGCAGCTACGGTAAGGAGCGGGACAATGAGCAGTTCTTC.

This chain connects TRBV6-1 to TRBJ2-7; no clear D. The CDR3 loop spans 15 amino acids. CDR1 MNHNS and CDR2 SASEGT come from the germline V gene. V was shortened by 2 bases and J by 1 base, with 12 bases between the two germline ends. CDR3 protein: CASSEQRARSYEQYF. The CDR3 DNA reads as TGTGCCAGCAGTGAACAGCGAGCTCGGTCCTACGAGCAGTACTTC.